This record concerns one TCR beta chain sequence. This sample stems from a study of blood T cell repertoires in COVID-19. Study context: COVID-19 samples collected from the United States, Italy and Spain covered acute and convalescent phases. From T cells, B-cell-depleted T cells, or PBMCs came the material, which was cDNA or gDNA.

Per the original methods: It was from reference gene primer amplification that nucleated cell counts were estimated. Sequencing used immunoSEQ multiplex PCR; TCRdb keeps in-frame clones, though not all of them. That table furnishes V, J and clone size, whereas the DNA furnished D and trimming. This sample has 60,000 to 90,000 clones, with 65% to 90% found just once. Input material: peripheral blood. This receptor was taken from a human donor in a cohort sampled during active COVID-19.

As DNA, the CDR3 is TGTGCCAGCAGCGTAGCAGGTAGAACTAACTATGGCTACACCTTC. This encodes CASSVAGRTNYGYTF. The chain uses TRBV9 and TRBJ1-2, with D hard to call. The length of the CDR3 is 15 residues. Per the germline V gene, CDR1 is SGDLS and CDR2 is YYNGEE. V was pared by 0 bases and J by 0 bases, with 9 bases between.